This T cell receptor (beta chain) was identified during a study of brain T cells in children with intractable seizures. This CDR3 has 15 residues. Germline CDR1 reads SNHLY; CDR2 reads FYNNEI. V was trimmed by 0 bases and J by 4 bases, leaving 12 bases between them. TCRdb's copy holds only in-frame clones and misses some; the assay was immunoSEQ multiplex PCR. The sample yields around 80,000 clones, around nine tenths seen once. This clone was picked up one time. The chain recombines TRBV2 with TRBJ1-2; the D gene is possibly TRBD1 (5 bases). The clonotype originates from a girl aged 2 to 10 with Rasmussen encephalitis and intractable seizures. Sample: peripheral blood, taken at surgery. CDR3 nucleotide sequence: TGTGCCAGCAGTGAAGCGCTGGGGGGGAGCTATGGCTACACCTTC. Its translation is CASSEALGGSYGYTF.